This T cell receptor beta chain stems from a study of control samples from healthy donors and cancer patients. The method was immunoSEQ multiplex PCR; TCRdb's version includes in-frame clones alone and lacks a portion of them. The sample lists 100,000 to 150,000 clones, roughly 90% occurring once. The sequenced material came from blood. The origin of this receptor is a woman aged 45 to 65 in good health.

The CDR3 spells CASSLAGQGLQPQHF. CDR3 in DNA: TGTGCCAGCAGCTTGGCTGGGCAGGGATTACAGCCCCAGCATTTT. The chain couples TRBV5-6 to TRBJ1-5; D may be TRBD1 (5 bases). The CDR3 is 15 amino acids. Germline V gene data show CDR1 as SGHDT and CDR2 as YYEEEE. Trimming stripped 0 bases from V and 7 bases from J, with 14 bases between.